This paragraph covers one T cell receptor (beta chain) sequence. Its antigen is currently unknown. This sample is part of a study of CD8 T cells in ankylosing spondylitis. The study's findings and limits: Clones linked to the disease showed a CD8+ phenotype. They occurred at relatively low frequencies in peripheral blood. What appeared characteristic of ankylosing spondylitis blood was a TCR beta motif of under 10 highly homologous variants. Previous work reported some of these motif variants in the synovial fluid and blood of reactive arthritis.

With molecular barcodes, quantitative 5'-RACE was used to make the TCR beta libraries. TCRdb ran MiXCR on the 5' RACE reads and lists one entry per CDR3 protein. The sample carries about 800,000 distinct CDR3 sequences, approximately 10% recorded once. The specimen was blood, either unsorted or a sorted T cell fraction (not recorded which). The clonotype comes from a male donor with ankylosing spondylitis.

This CDR3 is CASTTGSGNTIYF. The CDR3 region has the DNA TGTGCCAGCACTACAGGCTCTGGAAACACCATATATTTT. The chain uses TRBV6-1 and TRBJ1-3, with D tentatively TRBD1 (5 bases). V was pared by 7 bases and J by 0 bases, with 7 bases between. Germline V CDR1 and CDR2: MNHNS, SASEGT. The CDR3 sequence is 13 residues long.